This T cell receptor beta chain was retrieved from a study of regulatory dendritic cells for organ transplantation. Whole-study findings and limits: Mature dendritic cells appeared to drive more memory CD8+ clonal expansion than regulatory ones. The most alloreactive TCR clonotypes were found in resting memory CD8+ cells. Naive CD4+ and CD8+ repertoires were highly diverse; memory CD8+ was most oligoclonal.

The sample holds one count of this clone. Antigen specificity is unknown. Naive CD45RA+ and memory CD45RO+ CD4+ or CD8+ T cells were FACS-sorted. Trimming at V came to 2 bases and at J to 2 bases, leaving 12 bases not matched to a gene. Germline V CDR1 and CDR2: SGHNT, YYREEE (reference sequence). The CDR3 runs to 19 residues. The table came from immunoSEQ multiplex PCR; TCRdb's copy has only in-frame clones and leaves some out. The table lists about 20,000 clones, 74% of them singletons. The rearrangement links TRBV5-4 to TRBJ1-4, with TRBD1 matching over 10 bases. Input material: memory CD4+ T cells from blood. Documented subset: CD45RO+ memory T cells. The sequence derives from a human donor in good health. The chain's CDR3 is CASSFFGQGGGATNEKLFF. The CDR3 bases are TGTGCCAGCAGCTTTTTCGGACAGGGGGGAGGTGCGACTAATGAAAAACTGTTTTTT.